Listed here is a single T cell receptor beta chain. This record comes from a study of regulatory dendritic cells for organ transplantation. Naive CD45RA+ and memory CD45RO+ CD4+ or CD8+ T cells were FACS-sorted. Losses at the gene ends were 6 bases for V and 5 bases for J; bases not matched to a gene: 9. Germline CDR1 is MDHEN and CDR2 is SYDVKM. CDR3 length: 14 residues. Repertoires were generated with immunoSEQ multiplex PCR, while TCRdb's copy carries only in-frame clones and drops some. The table has almost 35,000 clones, roughly nine tenths seen once. The chain is built from TRBV28 and TRBJ1-2; 7 bases fit TRBD1. The clonotype comes from a human donor in good health. Sequences were obtained from naive CD4+ T cells from blood. Subset specified: CD45RA+ naive T cells. CDR3 nucleotides: TGTGCCAGCAGCCCCGGGACAGAAATATATGGCTACACCTTC. Translating it yields CASSPGTEIYGYTF.